This entry lists 10 T cell receptor beta chains sequenced from one sample in a study of glioma-infiltrating T cells after dendritic cell vaccination. Time point defined: after dendritic cell vaccination, including at tumor progression/relapse. TCRdb's table, derived via immunoSEQ multiplex PCR, lists solely in-frame clones and lacks some. The sample shows approximately 93,000 clones, less than 85% of them seen only once. The sample was blood, taken after dendritic cell vaccination. Source of these receptors: a human donor with glioblastoma.

This clone was counted a few times. The chain combines TRBV19 with TRBJ2-7, with D possibly TRBD2 on 5 matching bases. The ends were cut back, 4 bases at V and 7 bases at J, with 14 bases in the middle. The CDR3 has 13 amino acids. Germline CDR1 and CDR2: LNHDA and SQIVND (reference sequence). For the CDR3, the DNA is TGTGCCAGTAGTAGGGTAGACTCGGGAGAGCAGTACTTC. It is translated as CASSRVDSGEQYF.

V is TRBV27 and J is TRBJ1-4; no reliable D call. CDR3 length equals 13 residues. V gave up 4 bases and J gave up 8 bases, with 11 bases separating them. Germline V CDR1 and CDR2: MNHEY, SMNVEV (reference sequence). In DNA form, the CDR3 reads TGTGCCAGCAGTTCTAGACGGCGAGAAAAACTGTTTTTT. As protein: CASSSRRREKLFF.

The chain combines TRBV7-9 with TRBJ2-2; maybe TRBD2 (5 bases). With 1 base removed from V and 4 bases from J, the gap between germline ends came to 10 bases. CDR1 and CDR2 (germline): SEHNR, FQNEAQ (reference sequence). The CDR3 has 15 amino acids. Here the CDR3 reads CASSLGRGSTGELFF. In DNA form, the CDR3 reads TGTGCCAGCAGCTTAGGACGGGGTAGCACCGGGGAGCTGTTTTTT.

V and J are TRBV9 and TRBJ2-3; tentatively, D is TRBD2 (6 bases). Germline V gives CDR1 SGDLS, CDR2 YYNGEE. Trimming left V 3 bases short and J 1 base short, with 21 bases between. CDR3 size: 18 residues. The CDR3 sequence is CASSADPTSSARTDTQYF. DNA of the CDR3: TGTGCCAGCAGCGCCGACCCCACCTCTAGCGCCCGCACAGATACGCAGTATTTT.

The CDR3, as DNA: TGCGCCAGCAGCCAAGACCCAGGCTCGGATTCACCCCTCCACTTT. Its protein product is CASSQDPGSDSPLHF. The chain combines TRBV4-3 with TRBJ1-6; no reliable D call. Trimming left V 0 bases short and J 8 bases short, with 11 bases between. CDR1 and CDR2 from the germline V gene are LGHNA and YSLEER. This CDR3 region has 15 residues.

The chain carries TRBV12-5 and TRBJ1-1, with 10 bases matching TRBD1. Per the germline V gene, CDR1 is LGHNT and CDR2 is FRNRAP. Trimming took 0 bases from V and 5 from J; bases not matched to a gene: 12. CDR3 length: 18 residues. The CDR3 sequence: CASGLVPTDRGRWTEAFF. The CDR3 DNA reads as TGTGCTAGTGGTTTGGTCCCTACTGACAGGGGGCGCTGGACTGAAGCTTTCTTT.

The chain recombines TRBV7-9 with TRBJ1-2, with 7 nucleotides matching TRBD1. V lost 5 bases to trimming and J lost 5 bases; unmatched junction nucleotides: 11. CDR1 SEHNR and CDR2 FQNEAQ come from the germline V gene (reference sequence). The CDR3 covers 15 residues. The DNA of the CDR3 is TGTGCCAGCAGCCGTTGGGACAGCTTTGGGTATGGCTACACCTTC. The encoded protein is CASSRWDSFGYGYTF.

The V gene is TRBV28, the J gene TRBJ2-4; 10 nucleotides match TRBD1. J was trimmed by 7 bases and V by 4 bases; bases with no gene match: 7. Germline assignment: CDR1 MDHEN and CDR2 SYDVKM. The CDR3 covers 15 residues. CDR3 loop: CASSSTGGSGNIQYF. CDR3 in DNA: TGTGCCAGCAGTTCGACAGGGGGCTCAGGCAACATTCAGTACTTC.

Details on this clone: Other DNA sequences in this sample translate to the same CDR3. The V gene is TRBV7-2, the J gene TRBJ2-5; 7 bases are shared with TRBD2. After removal of 5 bases from V and 3 bases from J, the junction contained 3 bases not matched to a gene. CDR3 length: 13 amino acids. The germline V gene has CDR1 SGHTA and CDR2 FQGNSA. This CDR3 is CASSLGTKETQYF. The CDR3 DNA sequence: TGTGCCAGCAGCCTTGGGACTAAAGAGACCCAGTACTTC.

The V gene is TRBV7-2, the J gene TRBJ2-6; TRBD1 might be the D (6 bases). This CDR3 comprises 14 residues. V gave up 10 bases and J gave up 0 bases, with 10 bases separating them. Per germline, CDR1 SGHTA and CDR2 FQGNSA. The CDR3 sequence: CATEGVSGANVLTF. CDR3 bases: TGTGCCACCGAGGGGGTCTCTGGGGCCAACGTCCTGACTTTC.